The 26 T cell receptor beta chains listed next were all sequenced from one sample in a study of T cell changes during pregnancy in multiple sclerosis. Here immunoSEQ multiplex PCR was the method, and the copy in TCRdb shows in-frame clones only, minus some. The table shows fewer than 55,000 clones, with over 90% occurring only once. The input for sequencing was CD4+ T cells from peripheral blood mononuclear cells, taken in the third trimester of pregnancy. The source of these receptors is a female donor with multiple sclerosis, enrolled in a pregnancy study.

The V gene is TRBV2, the J gene TRBJ2-7, with a weak D call TRBD2 (6 bases). Trimming removed 6 bases at V and 6 bases at J, with 15 bases between. The CDR3 is made up of 13 amino acids. Germline CDR1 SNHLY, CDR2 FYNNEI. The CDR3 region has the DNA TGTGCCAGCAGGGCCCTCGGAGGGGCCGAGCAGTACTTC. The encoded protein is CASRALGGAEQYF.

The V gene is TRBV10-2, the J gene TRBJ2-1, with 7 bases lining up with TRBD2. Trimming took 0 bases from V and 8 from J; bases not matched to a gene: 4. This CDR3 region has 14 residues. In germline, CDR1 is WSHSY, CDR2 SAAADI. The CDR3 loop is CASSESASGDEQFF. CDR3 sequence (DNA): TGCGCCAGCAGTGAGTCGGCTAGCGGCGATGAGCAGTTCTTC.

The chain couples TRBV11-2 to TRBJ1-2; D gene unclear. This CDR3 region has 14 residues. Trimming took off 2 bases at V and 0 bases at J, with 7 bases between the two ends. The germline V gene encodes CDR1 SGHAT and CDR2 FQNNGV. Written as DNA, the CDR3 is TGTGCCAGCAGCTTAACCAGTACTAACTATGGCTACACCTTC. This codes for CASSLTSTNYGYTF.

This chain joins TRBV9 and TRBJ2-1; 9 bases map to TRBD2. The CDR3 runs 15 residues. CDR1 and CDR2 (germline): SGDLS, YYNGEE. V was clipped by 2 bases and J by 2 bases; unmatched bases: 2. The CDR3 protein is CASSVAGGPYNEQFF. In DNA form, the CDR3 reads TGTGCCAGCAGCGTTGCGGGGGGGCCCTACAATGAGCAGTTCTTC.

V and J are TRBV10-3 and TRBJ2-5, with 13 positions matching TRBD2. The CDR3 is 18 residues long. With 6 bases clipped from V and 5 bases from J, the junction kept 15 bases outside the gene matches. Germline CDR1 and CDR2: ENHRY and SYGVKD. CDR3 protein: CAISARLTSGGYGETQYF. DNA for the CDR3: TGTGCCATCAGCGCCCGTTTGACTAGCGGGGGGTATGGTGAGACCCAGTACTTC.

This chain connects TRBV11-2 to TRBJ2-1, with 13 bases aligning to TRBD2. Germline CDR1 SGHAT, CDR2 FQNNGV. The CDR3 contains 16 residues. The J segment lost 5 bases and the V segment lost 5 bases, leaving 6 bases of the junction unmatched. Written as DNA, the CDR3 is TGTGCCAGCAGCATGCTACTAGCGGGGGGGGACAATGAGCAGTTCTTC. Its translation is CASSMLLAGGDNEQFF.

The chain links TRBV7-6 to TRBJ2-5; 9 bases fit TRBD2. CDR1 SGHVS and CDR2 FNYEAQ come from the germline V gene. The CDR3 is 16 residues long. Unmatched junction bases numbered 17, after V lost 5 bases and J lost 10 bases. Here the CDR3 DNA reads TGTGCCAGCAGCGCGTACCGGGGACTAGCCTACGGGGACCAGTACTTC. Protein sequence: CASSAYRGLAYGDQYF. The full variable domain, its missing parts supplied by reference TRBV7-6 and TRBJ2-5, is GAGVSQSPRYKVTKRGQDVALRCDPISGHVSLYWYRQALGQGPEFLTYFNYEAQQDKSGLPNDRFSAERPEGSISTLTIQRTEQRDSAMYRCASSAYRGLAYGDQYFGPGTRLLVL.

A few counts support this clone. The chain combines TRBV5-6 with TRBJ2-5; D possibly corresponds to TRBD1 (5 bases). The length of the CDR3 is 15 residues. The germline CDR1 and CDR2 sequences are SGHDT and YYEEEE. V was trimmed by 3 bases and J by 4 bases, leaving 16 bases between them. The CDR3 loop reads CASSSGAWTLETQYF. The CDR3 bases are TGTGCCAGCAGCTCCGGAGCCTGGACACTAGAGACCCAGTACTTC.

This rearrangement joins TRBV25-1 to TRBJ1-2; D perhaps matches TRBD1 (5 bases). Looked up from germline, CDR1 is MGHDK and CDR2 is SYGVNS. V gave up 6 bases and J gave up 0 bases, with 14 bases separating them. The CDR3 contains 15 residues. The CDR3 loop is CASSHSGKTNYGYTF. The CDR3 DNA sequence: TGTGCCAGCAGCCACTCAGGGAAGACTAACTATGGCTACACCTTC.

The chain employs TRBV2 and TRBJ1-2; D not certain. The germline CDR1 and CDR2 sequences are SNHLY and FYNNEI. The CDR3 spans 14 residues. Trimming removed 1 base from V and 7 bases from J, with 13 bases in between. The CDR3 DNA reads TGTGCCAGCAGTGAAGTCCCCATGGTCGGTGGCTACACCTTC. It codes for CASSEVPMVGGYTF.

The rearrangement uses TRBV2 and TRBJ1-1; maybe TRBD1 (6 bases). The CDR3 length is 15 residues. The germline V gene has CDR1 SNHLY and CDR2 FYNNEI. V was shortened by 2 bases and J by 5 bases, with 15 bases between the two germline ends. CDR3 residues: CASSERNDRQTEAFF. CDR3 DNA: TGTGCCAGCAGTGAACGAAACGACAGGCAAACTGAAGCTTTCTTT.

V gene TRBV6-5 combines with J gene TRBJ1-3, with D possibly TRBD1 on 5 matching bases. Germline assignment: CDR1 MNHEY and CDR2 SVGAGI. The V gene lost 0 bases and the J gene lost 2 bases, with 8 bases spanning the gap. This CDR3 has 15 amino acids. CDR3 bases: TGTGCCAGCAGTTACTCGGGGACTCCTGGAAACACCATATATTTT. Translating gives CASSYSGTPGNTIYF.

The chain couples TRBV30 to TRBJ2-1; D not resolved. CDR1 GTSNPN and CDR2 SVGIG come from the germline V gene (reference sequence). Between the trimmed V and J ends, which lost 2 bases and 0 bases, there was a span of 8 bases. The CDR3 loop spans 14 amino acids. This chain's CDR3 is CAWSPPVSYNEQFF. CDR3 nucleotides: TGTGCCTGGAGTCCCCCTGTCTCCTACAATGAGCAGTTCTTC.

The genes are TRBV6-5 and TRBJ1-1; a possible D gene is TRBD1 (5 bases). CDR1 is MNHEY and CDR2 is SVGAGI in the germline V gene. The ends were cut back, 3 bases at V and 2 bases at J, with 13 bases in the middle. The CDR3 totals 15 residues. As DNA, the CDR3 is TGTGCCAGCAGTTATGGTCGGACACCAAACACTGAAGCTTTCTTT. The encoded protein is CASSYGRTPNTEAFF.

J is TRBJ1-3 and V is TRBV9, with a weak D call TRBD1 (6 bases). CDR1 is SGDLS and CDR2 is YYNGEE in the germline V gene. With 0 bases removed from V and 5 bases from J, the gap between germline ends came to 12 bases. There are 15 residues in the CDR3. The CDR3 sequence: CASSVAPGVRNTIYF. The CDR3 DNA sequence: TGTGCCAGCAGCGTAGCGCCAGGGGTTCGAAACACCATATATTTT.

V is TRBV27 and J is TRBJ1-2; weak D call: TRBD1 (6 bases). The CDR3 runs 13 residues. Germline V gene lookup returns CDR1 MNHEY and CDR2 SMNVEV (reference sequence). V lost 5 bases, J lost 7 bases, and 14 bases lay in between. The CDR3 coding sequence is TGTGCCAGCAGTCCTAACGGGGGGCGTGGCTACACCTTC. Its translation: CASSPNGGRGYTF.

CDR3 sequence: CASSGQGITGELFF. CDR3 sequence (DNA): TGTGCCAGCAGTGGACAGGGTATCACCGGGGAGCTGTTTTTT. The gene calls are TRBV2 and TRBJ2-2, with 7 bases fitting TRBD1. The CDR3 is made up of 14 amino acids. Germline trimming cut 4 bases from V and 4 bases from J; bases unmatched to any gene: 3. Germline V gene lookup returns CDR1 SNHLY and CDR2 FYNNEI.

The J gene is TRBJ2-3, the V gene TRBV9, with TRBD2 identical over 9 bases. The V gene's germline CDR1 is SGDLS and CDR2 YYNGEE. The CDR3 spans 15 residues. With 0 bases clipped from V and 4 bases from J, the junction kept 3 bases outside the gene matches. The CDR3 is CASSVVAGGPDTQYF. CDR3 nucleotide sequence: TGTGCCAGCAGCGTAGTTGCGGGGGGGCCAGATACGCAGTATTTT.

The chain recombines TRBV9 with TRBJ2-3; the D gene is possibly TRBD2 (5 bases). The CDR3 loop spans 15 amino acids. Germline-derived CDR1 and CDR2 are SGDLS and YYNGEE. Trimming pared 0 bases from V and 4 bases from J, leaving 12 bases between. The CDR3 DNA sequence: TGTGCCAGCAGCGTAGGCCTGGACTCGTCAGATACGCAGTATTTT. Protein sequence: CASSVGLDSSDTQYF.

The chain uses TRBV4-1 and TRBJ2-4; TRBD2 matches 7 bases. CDR3 length equals 13 residues. Germline values: CDR1 MGHRA, CDR2 YSYEKL. V shed 8 bases and J 4 bases; nucleotides not matched to a gene: 5. Here the CDR3 reads CASRGRGKNIQYF. In nucleotides, the CDR3 is TGCGCCAGCCGGGGGAGGGGAAAAAACATTCAGTACTTC.

The gene calls are TRBV13 and TRBJ1-6; 8 bases fit TRBD1. The CDR3 has 15 residues. J gave up 10 bases and V 5 bases, and 10 bases lay outside the gene matches. Germline CDR1 reads PRHDT; CDR2 reads FYEKMQ (reference sequence). CDR3 nucleotide sequence: TGTGCCAGCAGCCTCACCGGACAGGGCGGGTCACCCCTCCACTTT. This encodes CASSLTGQGGSPLHF. Variable domain in full (rest from reference TRBV13 and TRBJ1-6): AAGVIQSPRHLIKEKRETATLKCYPIPRHDTVYWYQQGPGQDPQFLISFYEKMQSDKGSIPDRFSAQQFSDYHSELNMSSLELGDSALYFCASSLTGQGGSPLHFGNGTRLTVT.

This sequence joins TRBV9 and TRBJ2-3; D uncertain. This CDR3 is 12 amino acids long. CDR1 is SGDLS and CDR2 is YYNGEE in the germline V gene. Trimming removed 0 bases from V and 4 bases from J, with 3 bases in between. The CDR3 loop is CASSVGADTQYF. CDR3 nucleotide sequence: TGTGCCAGCAGCGTAGGCGCAGATACGCAGTATTTT.

The chain carries TRBV7-2 and TRBJ2-1; D is perhaps TRBD1 (6 bases). Germline V gene data show CDR1 as SGHTA and CDR2 as FQGNSA. The CDR3 sequence is 15 residues long. The V gene lost 2 bases and the J gene lost 4 bases, with 12 bases spanning the gap. CDR3 bases: TGTGCCAGCAGCTTACGAGGGGGTAATTACAATGAGCAGTTCTTC. This translates into CASSLRGGNYNEQFF.

V gene TRBV19 combines with J gene TRBJ2-3, with 8 bases lining up with TRBD2. The CDR3 consists of 14 residues. V gave up 7 bases and J gave up 3 bases; unmatched junction bases: 6. Germline values: CDR1 LNHDA, CDR2 SQIVND (reference sequence). CDR3 sequence (DNA): TGTGCCAGTACCTTGGGACTAGGTACAGATACGCAGTATTTT. Amino acids: CASTLGLGTDTQYF.

This chain joins TRBV6-5 and TRBJ1-2; D uncertain. The CDR3 extends over 14 amino acids. V lost 6 bases and J lost 5, with 16 bases in between. Per the germline V gene, CDR1 is MNHEY and CDR2 is SVGAGI. The CDR3: CASRPPEAAYGYTF. The CDR3 DNA follows: TGTGCCAGCAGACCCCCCGAGGCGGCTTATGGCTACACCTTC.

This chain uses TRBV7-2 with TRBJ2-5; TRBD2 aligns across 8 bases. This CDR3 is 16 amino acids long. Germline trimming cut 1 base from V and 1 base from J; bases unmatched to any gene: 5. CDR1 is SGHTA and CDR2 is FQGNSA in the germline V gene. CDR3 loop: CASSLVGTRSQETQYF. As DNA, the CDR3 is TGTGCCAGCAGCTTAGTAGGGACTAGGAGCCAAGAGACCCAGTACTTC.